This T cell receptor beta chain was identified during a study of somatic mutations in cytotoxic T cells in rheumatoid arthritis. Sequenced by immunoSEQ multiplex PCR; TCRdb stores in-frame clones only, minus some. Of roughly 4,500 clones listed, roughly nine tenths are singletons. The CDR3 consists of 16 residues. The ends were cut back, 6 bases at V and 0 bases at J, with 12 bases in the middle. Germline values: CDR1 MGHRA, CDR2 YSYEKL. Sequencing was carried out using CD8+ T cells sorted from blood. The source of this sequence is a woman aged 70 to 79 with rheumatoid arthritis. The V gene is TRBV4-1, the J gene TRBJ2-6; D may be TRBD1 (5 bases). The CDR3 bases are TGCGCCAGCAGTCTCGCAGGGTCCTCTGGGGCCAACGTCCTGACTTTC. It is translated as CASSLAGSSGANVLTF.